The sequence of this T cell receptor beta chain was determined in a study of blood T cells in healthy people across ages. Study-level findings and limits: The fall in TCR beta diversity per million T cells was roughly linear with age.

PCR was performed a second time for roughly 7 to 12 cycles using a sample-barcoded 5' primer and a J-beta primer mix. Per sample, CDR3-containing paired-end reads numbered at least 2.5 million. TCRdb reanalysed the 5' RACE reads using MiXCR and keeps one entry per CDR3 protein. This sample carries 600,000 to 1,000,000 distinct CDR3 sequences, more than 20% of them seen once, and the ten largest clones take approximately 3.7%. This clonotype has just a few counts. The antigen remains unidentified. Every donor gave 9 to 10 milliliters of peripheral blood. The CDR3 loop spans 11 amino acids. Germline CDR1 is SGHTA and CDR2 is FQGNSA. V was pared by 5 bases and J by 8 bases, with 10 bases between. The data were also submitted as part of a second study, on T cells of mothers and their children.

The receptor comes from a boy younger than 18 in good health. The sample consisted of blood. The V call is TRBV7-2, the J call TRBJ2-7; D unclear. The CDR3 DNA is TGTGCCAGCAGCCCAGGAGAAAAGCAGTACTTC. It yields the protein CASSPGEKQYF.